Included here is one T cell receptor (beta chain) sequence, with context. Data came from immunoSEQ multiplex PCR; TCRdb stores just in-frame clones and leaves some out. The sample records around 100,000 clones, roughly 90% being singletons. The time point: pretreatment peripheral blood. This sample is drawn from a study of PD-L1 blockade in urothelial cancer. CDR1 is SGHDT, CDR2 YYEEEE, per germline. This CDR3 has 18 amino acids. The V and J ends lost 2 bases and 1 base, in that order; junction bases with no gene match: 14. The sequencing here drew on PBMCs, taken around atezolizumab (anti-PD-L1) treatment. This receptor was obtained from a man in his 60s with urothelial cancer. The chain is built from TRBV5-6 and TRBJ2-5; 7 bases align to TRBD2. CDR3 sequence (DNA): TGTGCCAGCAGCTTTGACCCCCTAGCGGCCGGGGGCCAAGAGACCCAGTACTTC. It encodes CASSFDPLAAGGQETQYF.